This T cell receptor (beta chain) was observed in a study of T cells expressing NK-cell markers. Study results and caveats: These clonotypes additionally ranked first within the CD3+CD56-NKG2C+ fraction of four donors.

As for this clonotype: Its antigen is currently unknown.

The authors made TCR beta cDNA libraries by 5'RACE template switching. This switching added a universal primer site and UMIs. From its re-call of the 5' RACE reads, TCRdb lists each CDR3 protein once, without DNA. Its table lists roughly 420,000 distinct CDR3 sequences. The CDR3 is made up of 14 amino acids. Germline CDR1 and CDR2: LGHDT and YNNKEL (reference sequence). The origin of this receptor is a woman aged 18 to 69 in good health. The sample was blood T cells: a sorted CD56 or NKG2C T cell subset, CD4+ or CD8+ T cells, or bulk PBMC T cells (not recorded which). This rearrangement joins TRBV3-1 to TRBJ2-3; the TCRdb call, TRBD2, lacks DNA for checking. CDR3 amino acids: CASSQADFRDTQYF.